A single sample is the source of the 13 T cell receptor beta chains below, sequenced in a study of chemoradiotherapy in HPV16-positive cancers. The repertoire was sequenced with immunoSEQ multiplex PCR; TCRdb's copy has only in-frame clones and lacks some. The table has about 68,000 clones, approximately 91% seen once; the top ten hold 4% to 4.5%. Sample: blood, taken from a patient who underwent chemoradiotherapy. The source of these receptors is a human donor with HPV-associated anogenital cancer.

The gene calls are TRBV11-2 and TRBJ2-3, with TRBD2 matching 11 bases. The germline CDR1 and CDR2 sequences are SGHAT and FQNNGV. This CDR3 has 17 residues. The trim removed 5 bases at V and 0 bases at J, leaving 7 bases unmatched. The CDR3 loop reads CASSIRLAGPSTDTQYF. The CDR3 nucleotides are TGTGCCAGCAGCATCCGACTAGCGGGACCCAGCACAGATACGCAGTATTTT. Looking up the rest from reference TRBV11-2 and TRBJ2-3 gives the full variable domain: EAGVAQSPRYKIIEKRQSVAFWCNPISGHATLYWYQQILGQGPKLLIQFQNNGVVDDSQLPKDRFSAERLKGVDSTLKIQPAKLEDSAVYLCASSIRLAGPSTDTQYFGPGTRLTVL.

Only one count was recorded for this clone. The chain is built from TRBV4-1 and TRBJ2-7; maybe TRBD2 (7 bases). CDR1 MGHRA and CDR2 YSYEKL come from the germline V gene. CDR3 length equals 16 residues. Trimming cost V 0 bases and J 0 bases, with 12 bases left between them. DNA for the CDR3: TGCGCCAGCAGCCAAGAAGGCGGGGGCCGCTCCTACGAGCAGTACTTC. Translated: CASSQEGGGRSYEQYF.

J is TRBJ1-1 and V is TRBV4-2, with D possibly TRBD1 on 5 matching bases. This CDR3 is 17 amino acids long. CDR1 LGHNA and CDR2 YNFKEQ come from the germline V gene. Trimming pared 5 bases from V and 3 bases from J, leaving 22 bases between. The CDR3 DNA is TGTGCCAGCAGCTTGGGAGGGACCCAAACAACCCACACTGAAGCTTTCTTT. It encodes CASSLGGTQTTHTEAFF.

DNA of the CDR3: TGCGCCAGCAGCCAAGATGGGACAGGGGGATCCAAAAACATTCAGTACTTC. Its protein product is CASSQDGTGGSKNIQYF. V and J are TRBV4-1 and TRBJ2-4; 11 nucleotides agree with TRBD1. The V segment lost 0 bases and the J segment 2 bases; nucleotides outside the gene matches: 3. The CDR3 spans 17 residues. Germline-derived CDR1 and CDR2 are MGHRA and YSYEKL.

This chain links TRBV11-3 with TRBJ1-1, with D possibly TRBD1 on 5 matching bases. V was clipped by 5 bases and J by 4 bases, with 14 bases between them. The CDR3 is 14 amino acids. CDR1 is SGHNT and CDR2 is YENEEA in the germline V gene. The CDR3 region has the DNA TGTGCCAGCAGCCCCTCGGCAGGGAGCACTGAAGCTTTCTTT. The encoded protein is CASSPSAGSTEAFF.

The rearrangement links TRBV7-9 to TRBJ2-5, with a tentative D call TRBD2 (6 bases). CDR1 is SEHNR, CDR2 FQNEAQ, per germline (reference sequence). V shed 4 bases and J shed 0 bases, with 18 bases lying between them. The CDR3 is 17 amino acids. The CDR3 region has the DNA TGTGCCAGCAGCTCCCCCCCCGGGGGTTGGTACCAAGAGACCCAGTACTTC. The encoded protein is CASSSPPGGWYQETQYF.

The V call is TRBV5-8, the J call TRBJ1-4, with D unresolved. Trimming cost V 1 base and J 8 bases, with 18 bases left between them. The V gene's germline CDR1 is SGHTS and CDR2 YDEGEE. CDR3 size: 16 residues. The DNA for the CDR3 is TGTGCCAGCAGCTTGCCGGGAGGGTCGATTGAAGAAAAACTGTTTTTT. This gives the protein CASSLPGGSIEEKLFF.

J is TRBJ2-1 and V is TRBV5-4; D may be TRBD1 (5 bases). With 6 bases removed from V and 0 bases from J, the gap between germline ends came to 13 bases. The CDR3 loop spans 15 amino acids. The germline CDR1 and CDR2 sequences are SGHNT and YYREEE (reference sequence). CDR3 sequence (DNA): TGTGCCAGCAATTGGGGCCCTAGCTCCTACAATGAGCAGTTCTTC. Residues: CASNWGPSSYNEQFF.

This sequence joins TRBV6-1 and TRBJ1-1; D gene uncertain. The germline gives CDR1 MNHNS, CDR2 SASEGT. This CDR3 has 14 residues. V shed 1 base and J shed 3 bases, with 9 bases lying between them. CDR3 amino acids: CASSEGGLYTEAFF. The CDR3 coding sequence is TGTGCCAGCAGTGAAGGTGGGCTTTACACTGAAGCTTTCTTT.

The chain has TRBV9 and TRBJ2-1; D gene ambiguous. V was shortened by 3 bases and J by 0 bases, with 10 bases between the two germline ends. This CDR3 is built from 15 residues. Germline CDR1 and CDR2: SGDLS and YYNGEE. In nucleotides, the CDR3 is TGTGCCAGCAGCGGGGCGGTGAGCTCCTACAATGAGCAGTTCTTC. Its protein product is CASSGAVSSYNEQFF. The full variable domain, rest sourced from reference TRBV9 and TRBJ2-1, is DSGVTQTPKHLITATGQRVTLRCSPRSGDLSVYWYQQSLDQGLQFLIQYYNGEERAKGNILERFSAQQFPDLHSELNLSSLELGDSALYFCASSGAVSSYNEQFFGPGTRLTVL.

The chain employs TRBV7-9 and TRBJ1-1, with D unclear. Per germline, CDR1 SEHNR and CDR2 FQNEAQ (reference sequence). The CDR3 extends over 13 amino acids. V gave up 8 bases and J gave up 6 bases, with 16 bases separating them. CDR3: CASGPGPAAEAFF. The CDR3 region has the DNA TGTGCCAGCGGCCCAGGCCCCGCGGCTGAAGCTTTCTTT.

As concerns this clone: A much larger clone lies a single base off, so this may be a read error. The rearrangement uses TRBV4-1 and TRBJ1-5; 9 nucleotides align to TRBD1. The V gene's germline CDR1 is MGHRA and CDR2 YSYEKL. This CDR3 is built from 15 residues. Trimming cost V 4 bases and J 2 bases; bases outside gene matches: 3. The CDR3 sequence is CASSLWTGGNQPQHF. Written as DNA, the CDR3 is TGCGCCAGCAGCCTTTGGACAGGGGGCAATCAGCCCCAGCATTTT.

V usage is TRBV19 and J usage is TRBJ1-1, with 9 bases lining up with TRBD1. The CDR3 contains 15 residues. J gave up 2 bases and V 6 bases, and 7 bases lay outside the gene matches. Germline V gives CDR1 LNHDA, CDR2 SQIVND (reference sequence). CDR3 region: CASRTDRGTNTEAFF. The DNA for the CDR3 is TGTGCCAGTAGGACCGACAGGGGGACCAACACTGAAGCTTTCTTT.